These 4 T cell receptor beta chains came from one sample sequenced in a study of cytomegalovirus exposure and HLA in healthy donors. PCR involved 60 Vbeta and 13 Jbeta primers. Assay: immunoSEQ multiplex PCR; the TCRdb copy retains only in-frame clones and omits some. There are 100,000 to 150,000 clones in the sample; approximately 8.9% occur only once, and 5.5% to 8% lies in the top ten. What was sequenced was PBMCs. The source is a woman aged 40 to 49 in good health and CMV-seropositive.

This clone was seen more than once but under ten times. The chain joins TRBV11-3 to TRBJ1-1, with 8 bases lining up with TRBD1. With V trimmed by 5 bases and J by 7 bases, 12 bases remained unmatched. The length of the CDR3 is 15 residues. Germline V gene sequence: CDR1 SGHNT, CDR2 YENEEA. CDR3 amino acids: CASSKGQGWAHEAFF. As DNA, the CDR3 is TGTGCCAGCAGCAAAGGACAGGGATGGGCCCATGAAGCTTTCTTT.

V usage is TRBV6-5 and J usage is TRBJ1-6; no firm D call. This CDR3 contains 15 residues. V lost 5 bases and J 0 bases, leaving 8 bases between the germline ends. In germline, CDR1 is MNHEY, CDR2 SVGAGI. The chain's CDR3 is CASSAQFSYNSPLHF. In nucleotides, the CDR3 is TGTGCCAGCAGTGCACAGTTCTCCTATAATTCACCCCTCCACTTT.

This clone was counted only a few times. The chain combines TRBV7-2 with TRBJ2-5, with TRBD2 matching over 12 bases. From germline, CDR1 is SGHTA and CDR2 FQGNSA. V lost 6 bases and J lost 4; bases outside the gene matches: 6. The CDR3 is 15 amino acids. The CDR3 here is CASRRTSGVRETQYF. The CDR3 coding sequence is TGTGCCAGCAGAAGGACTAGCGGGGTCAGAGAGACCCAGTACTTC.

The CDR3 region has the DNA TGTGCCACCCAGGCCAAAAACGCCGAAGCTTTCTTT. Its protein is CATQAKNAEAFF. V usage is TRBV6-5 and J usage is TRBJ1-1; D call uncertain. CDR1 is MNHEY, CDR2 SVGAGI, per germline. V dropped 10 bases and J dropped 8 bases, with 17 bases sitting between them. The CDR3 contains 12 residues.